The 22 T cell receptor beta chains below come from one sample, sequenced in a study of Graves' ophthalmopathy and Graves' hyperthyroidism. RNA transcripts served as template for amplifying TCR beta CDR3 sequences. First-round RT-PCR employed HTBI primers, with a second-round multiplex PCR after it. One entry per CDR3 protein results from TCRdb running MiXCR on the multiplex PCR reads. This table holds almost 750,000 distinct CDR3 sequences, 40% found once. Material: peripheral blood. Receptor source: an adult man with Graves' ophthalmopathy.

This clonotype has at least ten counts. The chain carries TRBV29-1 and TRBJ1-1; TRBD1 aligns across 7 bases. V lost 6 bases and J lost 4; bases outside the gene matches: 11. This CDR3 spans 14 amino acids. Germline-derived CDR1 and CDR2 are SQVTM and ANQGSEA. The CDR3 sequence is CSVPSQGGGTEAFF. Here the CDR3 DNA reads TGCAGCGTCCCAAGCCAGGGGGGCGGCACTGAAGCTTTCTTT.

In the case of this clonotype: Given a much more abundant clone one base away, this may be a read error. The chain links TRBV7-2 to TRBJ2-5; D ambiguous. The CDR3 runs 14 residues. Looked up from germline, CDR1 is SGHTA and CDR2 is FQGNSA. CDR3 region: CAGRPTIVGETQYF. Here the CDR3 DNA reads TGTGCCGGCAGACCAACCATAGTAGGAGAGACCCAGTACTTC. Supplemented by reference TRBV7-2 and TRBJ2-5, the full variable domain reads GAGVSQSPSNKVTEKGKDVELRCDPISGHTALYWYRQSLGQGLEFLIYFQGNSAPDKSGLPSDRFSAERTGGSVSTLTIQRTQQEDSAVYLCAGRPTIVGETQYFGPGTRLLVL.

The sample holds many counts of this clonotype. The CDR3 nucleotides read TGTGCCATCAGTCCCACAGGGGCCGGGTACACCTTC. Its translation is CAISPTGAGYTF. The V call is TRBV10-3, the J call TRBJ1-2; 7 bases are a match to TRBD1. The V segment lost 5 bases and the J segment 11 bases; nucleotides outside the gene matches: 8. Germline V gene sequence: CDR1 ENHRY, CDR2 SYGVKD. This CDR3 has 12 residues.

The chain joins TRBV15 to TRBJ1-4; D might be TRBD1 (6 bases). Trimming removed 2 bases at V and 7 bases at J, with 17 bases between. The CDR3 totals 16 residues. The germline V gene encodes CDR1 LNHNV and CDR2 YYDKDF (reference sequence). The CDR3 DNA reads TGTGCCACCAGCAGAAGAAAGGGGGGCGGGAGTGAAAAACTGTTTTTT. Its protein is CATSRRKGGGSEKLFF.

This clonotype was counted only a few times. V gene TRBV7-9 combines with J gene TRBJ1-1; D remains unclear. V lost 5 bases, J lost 5 bases, and 15 bases lay in between. Germline V CDR1 and CDR2: SEHNR, FQNEAQ (reference sequence). The CDR3 spans 14 residues. The CDR3 region has the DNA TGTGCCAGCAGCGCCGTCCTGGGAGGGACTGAAGCTTTCTTT. Translated, it gives CASSAVLGGTEAFF.

In its sample, this clonotype was seen a few times. The CDR3 coding sequence is TGTGCCAGCAGCTCCCTCCACACTGAAGCTTTCTTT. This codes for CASSSLHTEAFF. The chain joins TRBV11-2 to TRBJ1-1; D gene unclear. Germline loops: CDR1 SGHAT, CDR2 FQNNGV. The V gene lost 4 bases and the J gene lost 3 bases, with 6 bases spanning the gap. The CDR3 spans 12 residues.

The chain carries TRBV12-3 or TRBV12-4 and TRBJ1-2, with a tentative D call TRBD1 (5 bases). The CDR3 is made up of 14 amino acids. V lost 2 bases and J 5 bases, leaving 12 bases between the germline ends. CDR3 sequence (DNA): TGTGCCAGCAGTTTAAAAAGGGGCTTATATGGCTACACCTTC. Translated: CASSLKRGLYGYTF.

The chain links TRBV7-9 to TRBJ2-3; 7 bases align to TRBD1. This CDR3 spans 15 amino acids. The V segment lost 3 bases and the J segment 2 bases; nucleotides outside the gene matches: 5. Germline V gene sequence: CDR1 SEHNR, CDR2 FQNEAQ (reference sequence). The CDR3 region has the DNA TGTGCCAGCAGCTTTAGTCAGGGGGTCACAGATACGCAGTATTTT. Protein: CASSFSQGVTDTQYF.

This clonotype occurred once. A much bigger clone sits one base away, suggesting this may be a read error. Likely a read error: the CDR3 ends without its conserved phenylalanine or tryptophan. The rearrangement links TRBV7-6 to TRBJ2-5; perhaps TRBD1 as D (5 bases). The CDR3 has 13 amino acids. Germline assignment: CDR1 SGHVS and CDR2 FNYEAQ. The CDR3 DNA sequence: TGTGCTAGCAGCCAGGGAAACCAAGAGACCCAGTACCTC. It is translated as CASSQGNQETQYL.

Many counts were recorded for this clonotype. The chain carries TRBV2 and TRBJ2-5; 8 nucleotides align to TRBD1. CDR1 SNHLY and CDR2 FYNNEI come from the germline V gene. The V gene end was trimmed by 6 bases and the J gene end by 5 bases; junction bases not matched to a gene: 5. The length of the CDR3 is 13 residues. CDR3 nucleotide sequence: TGTGCCAGCAGCTTGGACAGGGCTGAGACCCAGTACTTC. Its protein is CASSLDRAETQYF.

The chain is built from TRBV24-1 and TRBJ2-2; 8 nucleotides line up with TRBD1. V shed 0 bases and J 2 bases; nucleotides not matched to a gene: 4. This CDR3 is built from 17 residues. CDR1 and CDR2 from the germline V gene are KGHDR and SFDVKD. CDR3 DNA: TGTGCCACCAGTGATTTGGTGCAGGGGGCTAACACCGGGGAGCTGTTTTTT. Protein: CATSDLVQGANTGELFF.

V gene TRBV29-1 combines with J gene TRBJ2-3; perhaps D is TRBD1 or TRBD2 (5 bases each). Germline V lookup: CDR1 SQVTM, CDR2 ANQGSEA. There are 14 residues in the CDR3. V lost 1 base, J lost 5 bases, and 13 bases lay in between. The CDR3 loop reads CSVEGQGDVDTQYF. CDR3 sequence (DNA): TGCAGCGTTGAAGGGCAGGGAGATGTAGATACGCAGTATTTT.

This clonotype came up many times. This rearrangement joins TRBV29-1 to TRBJ1-4; the D is unclear. There are 16 residues in the CDR3. CDR1 is SQVTM, CDR2 ANQGSEA, per germline. V lost 3 bases and J lost 3, with 17 bases in between. Here the CDR3 reads CSVDPPTVVANEKLFF. CDR3 bases: TGCAGCGTTGACCCTCCGACCGTTGTGGCTAATGAAAAACTGTTTTTT.

This clonotype appeared many times. The rearrangement joins TRBV12-3 or TRBV12-4 to TRBJ1-6, with D possibly TRBD1 on 6 matching bases. This CDR3 contains 15 residues. Trimming took 0 bases from V and 9 from J, leaving 12 bases between them. This CDR3 reads CASSLAGQYGSPLHF. The CDR3 bases are TGTGCCAGCAGTTTAGCAGGACAGTATGGTTCACCCCTCCACTTT.

The chain links TRBV10-2 to TRBJ2-7; D may be TRBD1 (5 bases). V shed 2 bases and J shed 3 bases, with 8 bases lying between them. CDR1 and CDR2 from the germline V gene are WSHSY and SAAADI. The CDR3 is 13 residues long. Here the CDR3 reads CASSERGIYEQYF. The CDR3 DNA sequence: TGCGCCAGCAGTGAGAGGGGTATCTACGAGCAGTACTTC.

The CDR3 reads CSALKGISTDTQYF. The CDR3 DNA reads as TGCAGCGCTTTGAAGGGCATCAGCACAGATACGCAGTATTTT. The rearrangement links TRBV29-1 to TRBJ2-3; D call uncertain. Germline CDR1 is SQVTM and CDR2 is ANQGSEA. The V end was cut by 7 bases, the J end by 0 bases, with 14 bases between. CDR3 length: 14 residues.

This clonotype was recorded a few times. The chain has TRBV20-1 and TRBJ1-5; 7 positions match TRBD1. Germline CDR1 is DFQATT and CDR2 is SNEGSKA (reference sequence). The CDR3 is 14 amino acids. Losses at the gene ends were 2 bases for V and 3 bases for J; bases not matched to a gene: 4. The CDR3 DNA follows: TGCAGTGCTAGAAACACAGGGGACAATCAGCCCCAGCATTTT. Amino acids: CSARNTGDNQPQHF.

This clonotype was counted at least ten times. J is TRBJ1-2 and V is TRBV5-6; D might be TRBD1 (5 bases). V shed 4 bases and J shed 5 bases, with 21 bases lying between them. The germline CDR1 and CDR2 sequences are SGHDT and YYEEEE. The CDR3 spans 16 residues. CDR3: CASSQIRGRVGYGYTF. In DNA, the CDR3 is TGTGCCAGCAGCCAAATACGAGGCAGGGTCGGATATGGCTACACCTTC.

The chain recombines TRBV20-1 with TRBJ1-1, with D perhaps matching TRBD1 (5 bases). Deletions cut 3 bases from V and 8 bases from J, with 13 bases between. CDR1 is DFQATT and CDR2 is SNEGSKA in the germline V gene (reference sequence). CDR3 length: 12 amino acids. The CDR3 protein is CSASFTGREAFF. The CDR3 nucleotides are TGCAGTGCTAGTTTCACGGGACGGGAAGCTTTCTTT.

This clonotype was seen ten or more times. This rearrangement joins TRBV24-1 to TRBJ2-2; D is unresolved. V dropped 4 bases and J dropped 6 bases, with 8 bases sitting between them. The length of the CDR3 is 13 residues. Germline V gives CDR1 KGHDR, CDR2 SFDVKD. CDR3 nucleotides: TGTGCCACCAGTGACCACGAACCCGGGGAGCTGTTTTTT. Translated: CATSDHEPGELFF.

In its sample, this clonotype was seen many times. V gene TRBV29-1 combines with J gene TRBJ2-5; tentative D call: TRBD1 (6 bases). Germline-derived CDR1 and CDR2 are SQVTM and ANQGSEA. The V and J ends lost 2 bases and 4 bases respectively, with 14 bases between them. CDR3 length: 14 amino acids. The CDR3 nucleotides read TGCAGCGTTGAACTCAGGGGCCCTTCAGAGACCCAGTACTTC. It translates to CSVELRGPSETQYF. Using reference TRBV29-1 and TRBJ2-5 for the parts outside the CDR3, the full variable domain is SAVISQKPSRDICQRGTSLTIQCQVDSQVTMMFWYRQQPGQSLTLIATANQGSEATYESGFVIDKFPISRPNLTFSTLTVSNMSPEDSSIYLCSVELRGPSETQYFGPGTRLLVL.

This clonotype was seen ten or more times. The CDR3 sequence is CMDRKDSYGYTF. The CDR3 nucleotides read TGCATGGACAGAAAAGATTCCTATGGCTACACCTTC. V usage is TRBV29-1 and J usage is TRBJ1-2; D possibly corresponds to TRBD1 (6 bases). The CDR3 loop spans 12 amino acids. Germline assignment: CDR1 SQVTM and CDR2 ANQGSEA.